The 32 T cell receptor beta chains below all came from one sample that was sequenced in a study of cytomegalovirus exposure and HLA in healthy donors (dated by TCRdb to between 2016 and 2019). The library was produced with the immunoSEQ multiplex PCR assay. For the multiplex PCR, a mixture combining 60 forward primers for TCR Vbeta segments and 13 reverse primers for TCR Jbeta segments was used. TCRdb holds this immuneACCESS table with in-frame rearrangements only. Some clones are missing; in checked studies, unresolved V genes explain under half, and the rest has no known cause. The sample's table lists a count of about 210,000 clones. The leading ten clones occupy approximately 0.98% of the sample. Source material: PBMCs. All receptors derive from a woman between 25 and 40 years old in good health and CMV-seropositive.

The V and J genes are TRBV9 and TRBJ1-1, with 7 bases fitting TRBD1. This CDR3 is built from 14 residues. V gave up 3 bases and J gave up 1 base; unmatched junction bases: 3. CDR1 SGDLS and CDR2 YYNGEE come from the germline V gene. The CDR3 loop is CASSEGTANTEAFF. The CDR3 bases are TGTGCCAGCAGCGAAGGGACAGCGAACACTGAAGCTTTCTTT. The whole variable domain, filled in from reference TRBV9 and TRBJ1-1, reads DSGVTQTPKHLITATGQRVTLRCSPRSGDLSVYWYQQSLDQGLQFLIQYYNGEERAKGNILERFSAQQFPDLHSELNLSSLELGDSALYFCASSEGTANTEAFFGQGTRLTVV.

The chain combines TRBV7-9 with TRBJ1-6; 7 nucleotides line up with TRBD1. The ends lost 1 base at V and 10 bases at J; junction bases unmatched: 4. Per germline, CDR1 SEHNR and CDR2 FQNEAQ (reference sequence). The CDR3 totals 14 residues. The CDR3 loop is CASSLGQGVSPLHF. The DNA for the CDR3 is TGTGCCAGCAGCTTAGGACAGGGAGTCTCACCCCTCCACTTT.

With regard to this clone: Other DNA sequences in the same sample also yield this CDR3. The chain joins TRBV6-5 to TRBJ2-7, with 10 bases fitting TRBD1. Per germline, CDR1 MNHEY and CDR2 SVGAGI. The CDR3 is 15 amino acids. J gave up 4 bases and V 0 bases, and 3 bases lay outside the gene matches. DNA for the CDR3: TGTGCCAGCAGTTACTCCGGGACAGGGGTTTACGAGCAGTACTTC. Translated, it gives CASSYSGTGVYEQYF.

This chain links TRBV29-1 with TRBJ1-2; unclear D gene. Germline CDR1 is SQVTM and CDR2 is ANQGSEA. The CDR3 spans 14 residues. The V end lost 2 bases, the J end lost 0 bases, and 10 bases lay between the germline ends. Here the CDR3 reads CSVESAGTNYGYTF. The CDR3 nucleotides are TGCAGCGTTGAATCGGCGGGTACTAACTATGGCTACACCTTC.

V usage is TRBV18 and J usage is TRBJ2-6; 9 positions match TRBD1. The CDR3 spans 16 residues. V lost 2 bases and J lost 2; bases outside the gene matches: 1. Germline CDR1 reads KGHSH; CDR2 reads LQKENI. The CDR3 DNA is TGTGCCAGCTCACCAGGGACAGGGACTGGGGCCAACGTCCTGACTTTC. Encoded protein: CASSPGTGTGANVLTF.

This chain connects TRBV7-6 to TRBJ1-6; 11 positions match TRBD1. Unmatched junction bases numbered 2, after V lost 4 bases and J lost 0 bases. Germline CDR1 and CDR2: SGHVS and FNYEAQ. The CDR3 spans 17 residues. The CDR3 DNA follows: TGTGCCAGCAGCTCCGGGACAGGGGGCTCCTATAATTCACCCCTCCACTTT. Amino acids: CASSSGTGGSYNSPLHF. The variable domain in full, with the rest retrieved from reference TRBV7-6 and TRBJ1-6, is GAGVSQSPRYKVTKRGQDVALRCDPISGHVSLYWYRQALGQGPEFLTYFNYEAQQDKSGLPNDRFSAERPEGSISTLTIQRTEQRDSAMYRCASSSGTGGSYNSPLHFGNGTRLTVT.

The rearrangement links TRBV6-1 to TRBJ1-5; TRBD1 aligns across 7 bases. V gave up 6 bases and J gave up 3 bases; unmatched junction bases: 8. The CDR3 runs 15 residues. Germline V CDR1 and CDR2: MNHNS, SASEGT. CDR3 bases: TGTGCCAGCAGCTTGGGACAGTACACCAATCAGCCCCAGCATTTT. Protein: CASSLGQYTNQPQHF.

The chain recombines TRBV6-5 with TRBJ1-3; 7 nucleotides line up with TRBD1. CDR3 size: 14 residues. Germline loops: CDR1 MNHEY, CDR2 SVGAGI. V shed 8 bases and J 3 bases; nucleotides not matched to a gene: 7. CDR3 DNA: TGTGCCAGCGCAACAGGGGCCCGTGGAAACACCATATATTTT. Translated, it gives CASATGARGNTIYF.

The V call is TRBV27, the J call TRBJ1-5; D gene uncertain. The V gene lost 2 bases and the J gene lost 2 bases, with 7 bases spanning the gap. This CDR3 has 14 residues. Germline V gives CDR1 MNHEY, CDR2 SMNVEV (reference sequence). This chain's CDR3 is CASSLVAGNQPQHF. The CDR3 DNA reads TGTGCCAGCAGTTTAGTCGCAGGCAATCAGCCCCAGCATTTT.

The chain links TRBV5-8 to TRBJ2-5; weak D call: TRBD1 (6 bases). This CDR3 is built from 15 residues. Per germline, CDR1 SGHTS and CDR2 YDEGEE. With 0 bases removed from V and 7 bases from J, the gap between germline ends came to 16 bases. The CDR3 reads CASSLANRAMGTQYF. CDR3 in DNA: TGTGCCAGCAGCTTGGCAAACAGGGCGATGGGGACCCAGTACTTC.

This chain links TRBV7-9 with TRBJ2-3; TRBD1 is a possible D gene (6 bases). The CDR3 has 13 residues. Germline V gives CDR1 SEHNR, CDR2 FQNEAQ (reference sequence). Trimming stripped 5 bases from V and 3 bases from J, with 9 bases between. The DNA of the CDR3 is TGTGCCAGCAGCGACACAGGGACAGATACGCAGTATTTT. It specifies CASSDTGTDTQYF.

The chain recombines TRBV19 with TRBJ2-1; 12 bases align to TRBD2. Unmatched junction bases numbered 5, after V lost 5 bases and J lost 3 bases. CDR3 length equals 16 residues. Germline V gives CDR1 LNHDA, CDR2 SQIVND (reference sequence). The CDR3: CASSPRTSGDYNEQFF. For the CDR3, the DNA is TGTGCCAGTAGTCCTCGGACTAGCGGGGACTACAATGAGCAGTTCTTC.

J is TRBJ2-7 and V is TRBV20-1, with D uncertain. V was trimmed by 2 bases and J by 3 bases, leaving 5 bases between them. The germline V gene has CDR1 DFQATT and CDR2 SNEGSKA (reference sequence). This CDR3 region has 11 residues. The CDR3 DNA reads TGCAGTGCTAGACCGGTCTACGAGCAGTACTTC. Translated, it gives CSARPVYEQYF.

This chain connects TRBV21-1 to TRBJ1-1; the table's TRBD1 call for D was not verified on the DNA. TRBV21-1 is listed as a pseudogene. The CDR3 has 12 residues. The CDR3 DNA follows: TGTGCCAGCGTTACAGGGGGCACTGAAGCTTTCTTT. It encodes CASVTGGTEAFF.

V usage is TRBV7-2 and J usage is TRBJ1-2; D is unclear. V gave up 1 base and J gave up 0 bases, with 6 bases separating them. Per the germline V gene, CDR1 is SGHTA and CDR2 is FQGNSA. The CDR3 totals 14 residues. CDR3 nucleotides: TGTGCCAGCAGCTTAGATCTAGCTAACTATGGCTACACCTTC. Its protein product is CASSLDLANYGYTF.

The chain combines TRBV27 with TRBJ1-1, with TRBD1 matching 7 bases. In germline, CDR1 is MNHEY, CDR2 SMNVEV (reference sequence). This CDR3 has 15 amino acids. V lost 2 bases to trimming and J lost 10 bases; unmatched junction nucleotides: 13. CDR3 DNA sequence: TGTGCCAGCAGTTTACTTTTGACAGGGATCGGGCCAGCTTTCTTT. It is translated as CASSLLLTGIGPAFF.

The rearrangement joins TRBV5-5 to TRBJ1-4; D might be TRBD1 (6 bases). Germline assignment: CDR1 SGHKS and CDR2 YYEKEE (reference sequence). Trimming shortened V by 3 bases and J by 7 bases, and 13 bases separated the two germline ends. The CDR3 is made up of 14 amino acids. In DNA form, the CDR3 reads TGTGCCAGCAGCTCTAGGGGGACGGGTGAAAAACTGTTTTTT. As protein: CASSSRGTGEKLFF. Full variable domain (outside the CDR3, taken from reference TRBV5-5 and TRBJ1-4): DAGVTQSPTHLIKTRGQQVTLRCSPISGHKSVSWYQQVLGQGPQFIFQYYEKEERGRGNFPDRFSARQFPNYSSELNVNALLLGDSALYLCASSSRGTGEKLFFGSGTQLSVL.

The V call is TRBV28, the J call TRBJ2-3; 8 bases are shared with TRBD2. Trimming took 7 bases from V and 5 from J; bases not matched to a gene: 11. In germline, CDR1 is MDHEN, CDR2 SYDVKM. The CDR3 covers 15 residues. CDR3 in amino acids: CASTSERERGDTQYF. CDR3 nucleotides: TGTGCCAGCACCTCCGAGCGGGAGAGGGGAGATACGCAGTATTTT. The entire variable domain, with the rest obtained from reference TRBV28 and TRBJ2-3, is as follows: DVKVTQSSRYLVKRTGEKVFLECVQDMDHENMFWYRQDPGLGLRLIYFSYDVKMKEKGDIPEGYSVSREKKERFSLILESASTNQTSMYLCASTSERERGDTQYFGPGTRLTVL.

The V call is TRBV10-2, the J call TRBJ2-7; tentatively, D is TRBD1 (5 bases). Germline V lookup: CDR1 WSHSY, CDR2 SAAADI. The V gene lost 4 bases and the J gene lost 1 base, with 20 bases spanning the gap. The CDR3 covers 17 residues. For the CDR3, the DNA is TGCGCCAGCAGTGGTCCGCTAGGGGCACGAAGTTCCTACGAGCAGTACTTC. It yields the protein CASSGPLGARSSYEQYF.

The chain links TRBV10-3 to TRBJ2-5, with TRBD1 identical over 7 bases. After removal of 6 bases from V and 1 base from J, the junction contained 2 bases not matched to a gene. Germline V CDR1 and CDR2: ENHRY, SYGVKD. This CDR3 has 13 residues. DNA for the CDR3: TGTGCCATCAGAGGGACAGCCCAAGAGACCCAGTACTTC. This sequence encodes CAIRGTAQETQYF.

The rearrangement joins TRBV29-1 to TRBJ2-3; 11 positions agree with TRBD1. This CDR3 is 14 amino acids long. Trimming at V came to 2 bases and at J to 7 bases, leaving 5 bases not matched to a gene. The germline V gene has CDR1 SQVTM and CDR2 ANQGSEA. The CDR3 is CSVEYGTGGNTQYF. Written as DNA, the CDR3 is TGCAGCGTTGAATATGGGACAGGGGGTAATACGCAGTATTTT.

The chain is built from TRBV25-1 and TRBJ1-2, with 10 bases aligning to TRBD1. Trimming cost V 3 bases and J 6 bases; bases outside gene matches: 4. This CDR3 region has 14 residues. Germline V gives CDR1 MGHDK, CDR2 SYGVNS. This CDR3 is CASSDSGTGDGYTF. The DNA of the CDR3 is TGTGCCAGCAGTGACTCCGGGACAGGGGATGGCTACACCTTC.

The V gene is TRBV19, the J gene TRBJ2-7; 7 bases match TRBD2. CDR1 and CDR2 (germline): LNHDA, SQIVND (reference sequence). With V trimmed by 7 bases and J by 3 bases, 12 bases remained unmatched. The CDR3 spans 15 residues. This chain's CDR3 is CASTYSGSGHYEQYF. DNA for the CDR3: TGTGCCAGTACCTATAGCGGGTCAGGACACTACGAGCAGTACTTC.

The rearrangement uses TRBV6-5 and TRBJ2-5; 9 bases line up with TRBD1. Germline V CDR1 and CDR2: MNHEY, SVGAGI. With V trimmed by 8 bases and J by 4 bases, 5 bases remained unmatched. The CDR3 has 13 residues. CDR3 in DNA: TGTGCCAGCTCGACAGGGGGGGGAGAGACCCAGTACTTC. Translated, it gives CASSTGGGETQYF.

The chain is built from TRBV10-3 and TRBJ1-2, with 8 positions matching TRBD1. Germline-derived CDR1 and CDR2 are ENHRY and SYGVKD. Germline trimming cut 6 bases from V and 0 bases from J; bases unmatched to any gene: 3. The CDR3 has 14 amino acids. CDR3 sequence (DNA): TGTGCCATCAGCCCGGGACAGGCTAACTATGGCTACACCTTC. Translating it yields CAISPGQANYGYTF.

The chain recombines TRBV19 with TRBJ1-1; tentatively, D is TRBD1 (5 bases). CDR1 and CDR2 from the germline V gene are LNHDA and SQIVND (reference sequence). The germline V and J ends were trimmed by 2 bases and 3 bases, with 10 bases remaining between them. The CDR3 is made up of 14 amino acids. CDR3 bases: TGTGCCAGTAGTATAACCTGGGGGGACACTGAAGCTTTCTTT. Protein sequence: CASSITWGDTEAFF.

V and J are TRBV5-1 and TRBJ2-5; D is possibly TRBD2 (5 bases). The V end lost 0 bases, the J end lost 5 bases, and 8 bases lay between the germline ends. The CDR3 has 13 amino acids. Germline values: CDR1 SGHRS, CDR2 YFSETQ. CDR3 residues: CASSLGLAETQYF. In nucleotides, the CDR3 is TGCGCCAGCAGCTTGGGTCTAGCCGAGACCCAGTACTTC.

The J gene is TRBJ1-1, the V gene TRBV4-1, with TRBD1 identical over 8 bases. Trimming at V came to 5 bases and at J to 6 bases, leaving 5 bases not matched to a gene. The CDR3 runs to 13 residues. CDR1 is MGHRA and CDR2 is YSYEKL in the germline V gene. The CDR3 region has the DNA TGCGCCAGCAGCAACAGGGGGAGGGCTGAAGCTTTCTTT. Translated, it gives CASSNRGRAEAFF.

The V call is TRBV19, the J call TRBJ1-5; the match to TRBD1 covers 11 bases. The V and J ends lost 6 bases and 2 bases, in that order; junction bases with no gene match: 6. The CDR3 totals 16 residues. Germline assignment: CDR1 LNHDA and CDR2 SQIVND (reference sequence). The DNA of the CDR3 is TGTGCCAGTAGGCAATGGGACAGGGGGGGCAATCAGCCCCAGCATTTT. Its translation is CASRQWDRGGNQPQHF.

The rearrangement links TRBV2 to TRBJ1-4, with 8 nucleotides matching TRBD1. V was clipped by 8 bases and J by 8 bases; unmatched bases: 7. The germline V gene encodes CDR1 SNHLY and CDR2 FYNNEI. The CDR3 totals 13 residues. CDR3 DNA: TGTGCCAGCGGGGACAGGCCTAGGGAAAAACTGTTTTTT. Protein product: CASGDRPREKLFF.

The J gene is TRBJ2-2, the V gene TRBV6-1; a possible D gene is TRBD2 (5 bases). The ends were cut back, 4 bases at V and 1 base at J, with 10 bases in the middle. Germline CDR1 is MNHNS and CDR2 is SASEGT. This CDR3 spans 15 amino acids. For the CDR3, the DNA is TGTGCCAGCAGTGCTCGGGGATTGAACACCGGGGAGCTGTTTTTT. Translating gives CASSARGLNTGELFF.

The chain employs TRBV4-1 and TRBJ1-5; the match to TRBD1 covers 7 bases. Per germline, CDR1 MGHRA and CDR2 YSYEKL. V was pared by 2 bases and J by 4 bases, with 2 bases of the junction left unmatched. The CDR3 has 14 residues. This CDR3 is CASSQRDRNQPQHF. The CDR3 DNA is TGCGCCAGCAGCCAAAGGGACAGAAATCAGCCCCAGCATTTT.